Presented here are 24 T cell receptor beta chains from one specimen sequenced in a study of cytomegalovirus exposure and HLA in healthy donors. The PCR was carried out with 60 Vbeta primers and 13 Jbeta primers. Sequenced by immunoSEQ multiplex PCR; TCRdb stores in-frame clones only, minus some. The sample shows 85,000 to 100,000 clones, almost 85% of them seen only once. Sample: PBMCs. The receptor source for this set is a woman younger than 30 in good health and CMV-seropositive.

J is TRBJ2-7 and V is TRBV4-1, with 7 bases fitting TRBD1. CDR1 MGHRA and CDR2 YSYEKL come from the germline V gene. Germline trimming cut 1 base from V and 0 bases from J; bases unmatched to any gene: 6. The CDR3 loop spans 16 amino acids. DNA of the CDR3: TGCGCCAGCAGCCAAGTCCCCCGACAGGGCTCCTACGAGCAGTACTTC. Residues: CASSQVPRQGSYEQYF.

The V call is TRBV28, the J call TRBJ2-1; TRBD2 matches at 7 bases. J gave up 4 bases and V 5 bases, and 5 bases lay outside the gene matches. The CDR3 length is 14 residues. Looked up from germline, CDR1 is MDHEN and CDR2 is SYDVKM. The CDR3 sequence is CASSQTSLYNEQFF. As DNA, the CDR3 is TGTGCCAGCAGTCAGACTAGCTTGTACAATGAGCAGTTCTTC.

The chain has TRBV7-9 and TRBJ2-5; unclear D gene. This CDR3 is built from 13 residues. Germline-derived CDR1 and CDR2 are SEHNR and FQNEAQ (reference sequence). Trimming stripped 2 bases from V and 5 bases from J, with 9 bases between. In DNA, the CDR3 is TGTGCCAGCAGCTTACACCTGGCTGAGACCCAGTACTTC. Its protein product is CASSLHLAETQYF.

V usage is TRBV5-1 and J usage is TRBJ2-5; a possible D gene is TRBD1 (5 bases). The germline CDR1 and CDR2 sequences are SGHRS and YFSETQ. The V gene lost 2 bases and the J gene lost 4 bases, with 12 bases spanning the gap. CDR3 size: 14 residues. DNA of the CDR3: TGCGCCAGCAGCTTTTTTTCAGGGCGAGAGACCCAGTACTTC. This translates into CASSFFSGRETQYF.

This clone appeared a single time. Germline and junction disagree at one end, which may indicate a read error. The rearrangement links TRBV25-1 to TRBJ1-6; 10 bases line up with TRBD1. The CDR3 contains 15 residues. In germline, CDR1 is MGHDK, CDR2 SYGVNS. The CDR3 DNA follows: TGTGCCAGCAGTGAACTTGGGACAGGGGATTCTCCCCTCCACTTT. Protein: CASSELGTGDSPLHF.

This chain joins TRBV4-2 and TRBJ2-5; the match to TRBD1 covers 9 bases. From germline, CDR1 is LGHNA and CDR2 YNFKEQ. V dropped 3 bases and J dropped 5; count of bases not matched to a gene: 4. This CDR3 is 14 amino acids long. CDR3 amino acids: CASSQGQGGETQYF. The CDR3 DNA reads TGTGCCAGCAGCCAGGGACAGGGTGGTGAGACCCAGTACTTC.

This chain joins TRBV2 and TRBJ1-1; D call uncertain. CDR1 and CDR2 from the germline V gene are SNHLY and FYNNEI. This CDR3 contains 15 residues. V dropped 4 bases and J dropped 0 bases, with 12 bases sitting between them. CDR3 sequence reads: CASSVRENMNTEAFF. The CDR3 DNA follows: TGTGCCAGCAGTGTTCGGGAAAACATGAACACTGAAGCTTTCTTT.

The chain employs TRBV6-1 and TRBJ1-5; 8 nucleotides match TRBD1. CDR1 MNHNS and CDR2 SASEGT come from the germline V gene. This CDR3 has 15 amino acids. With V trimmed by 8 bases and J by 4 bases, 10 bases remained unmatched. The CDR3 bases are TGTGCCAGCTCAGTAGACAGGGGACTTAATCAGCCCCAGCATTTT. Its protein product is CASSVDRGLNQPQHF.

Concerning this clone: Other DNA variants within this sample encode the same CDR3. CDR3 DNA sequence: TGCAGCGTTGAGAAAACAGGGAGCTCCTACAATGAGCAGTTCTTC. It translates to CSVEKTGSSYNEQFF. The chain joins TRBV29-1 to TRBJ2-1; D might be TRBD1 (6 bases). Per the germline V gene, CDR1 is SQVTM and CDR2 is ANQGSEA. Between the trimmed V and J ends, which lost 3 bases and 0 bases, there was a span of 12 bases. This CDR3 spans 15 amino acids.

CDR3 coding DNA: TGTGCCAGCAGTTTTTCCAGGGGCTATCAGCCCCAGCATTTT. It codes for CASSFSRGYQPQHF. This rearrangement joins TRBV28 to TRBJ1-5; weak D call: TRBD1 (6 bases). In germline, CDR1 is MDHEN, CDR2 SYDVKM. This CDR3 has 14 residues. V lost 3 bases, J lost 5 bases, and 11 bases lay in between.

This clone appeared a single time. The chain recombines TRBV28 with TRBJ2-7, with 7 bases that match TRBD1. Germline V lookup: CDR1 MDHEN, CDR2 SYDVKM. Trimming removed 5 bases from V and 0 bases from J; junction bases left unmatched: 4. This CDR3 comprises 14 residues. The CDR3 DNA sequence: TGTGCCAGCAGTCTGGCAGGGGGCTCCTACGAGCAGTACTTC. Encoded protein: CASSLAGGSYEQYF.

J is TRBJ2-5 and V is TRBV6-5, with D possibly TRBD1 on 5 matching bases. Germline CDR1 and CDR2: MNHEY and SVGAGI. V was shortened by 2 bases and J by 4 bases, with 14 bases between the two germline ends. This CDR3 has 15 residues. The CDR3 DNA reads TGTGCCAGCAGTTACCAGGGCTACCCGGGAGAGACCCAGTACTTC. It translates to CASSYQGYPGETQYF.

This clone has just one count. The junction differs from germline at one of its ends, possibly a read error. The chain carries TRBV25-1 and TRBJ2-1, with D perhaps TRBD2 (6 bases). CDR1 MGHDK and CDR2 SYGVNS come from the germline V gene. This CDR3 is built from 12 residues. The CDR3 DNA is TGTGCCAGCGCTCCCGGTGGAGGGGCGATGATCTTC. Its translation is CASAPGGGAMIF.

The CDR3: CASSPYQETQYF. The CDR3 region has the DNA TGTGCCAGCAGCCCGTACCAAGAGACCCAGTACTTC. The chain carries TRBV7-3 and TRBJ2-5; D not certain. This CDR3 contains 12 residues. CDR1 SGHTA and CDR2 FQGTGA come from the germline V gene. Trimming took off 5 bases at V and 0 bases at J, with 4 bases between the two ends.

The chain joins TRBV9 to TRBJ1-4; tentative D call: TRBD1 (5 bases). The CDR3 sequence is 16 residues long. Trimming shortened V by 3 bases and J by 6 bases, and 18 bases separated the two germline ends. CDR1 and CDR2 from the germline V gene are SGDLS and YYNGEE. The CDR3 bases are TGTGCCAGCAGCGGCGCCGTGGGGCAGCTTGATGAAAAACTGTTTTTT. This gives the protein CASSGAVGQLDEKLFF.

The chain links TRBV11-1 to TRBJ2-1; D gene ambiguous. The V and J ends lost 3 bases and 5 bases respectively, with 14 bases between them. This CDR3 is 15 amino acids long. Germline V gene data show CDR1 as SGHAT and CDR2 as FQDESV (reference sequence). The chain's CDR3 is CASSFRLDRDNEQFF. The CDR3 DNA follows: TGTGCCAGCAGCTTTAGGCTGGATCGGGACAATGAGCAGTTCTTC.

The chain is built from TRBV23-1 and TRBJ2-7; 8 bases are a match to TRBD1. TRBV23-1 is placed among ORFs of uncertain function. This CDR3 has 17 residues. V shed 0 bases, J shed 3 bases, and the junction held 10 bases outside the gene matches. The CDR3 sequence is CASSQSSPGQEYYEQYF. The CDR3 bases are TGCGCCAGCAGTCAATCTTCCCCGGGACAGGAGTACTACGAGCAGTACTTC.

This clone showed up just once. The gene calls are TRBV5-6 and TRBJ2-4; 7 bases are a match to TRBD2. J was trimmed by 0 bases and V by 4 bases; bases with no gene match: 16. The CDR3 has 19 amino acids. Germline loops: CDR1 SGHDT, CDR2 YYEEEE. CDR3 amino acids: CASSPASVLAGLAKNIQYF. CDR3 coding DNA: TGTGCCAGCAGCCCGGCGTCGGTTTTAGCGGGCCTAGCCAAAAACATTCAGTACTTC.

The rearrangement joins TRBV5-6 to TRBJ2-7; D not resolved. The CDR3 spans 11 residues. Trimming took off 5 bases at V and 3 bases at J, with 6 bases between the two ends. Germline assignment: CDR1 SGHDT and CDR2 YYEEEE. CDR3 loop: CASSLGYEQYF. CDR3 DNA sequence: TGTGCCAGCAGTCTAGGCTACGAGCAGTACTTC. The whole variable domain, filled in from reference TRBV5-6 and TRBJ2-7, reads DAGVTQSPTHLIKTRGQQVTLRCSPKSGHDTVSWYQQALGQGPQFIFQYYEEEERQRGNFPDRFSGHQFPNYSSELNVNALLLGDSALYLCASSLGYEQYFGPGTRLTVT.

This clone was found once. This rearrangement joins TRBV27 to TRBJ1-2; D is undetermined. Germline V gene data show CDR1 as MNHEY and CDR2 as SMNVEV (reference sequence). Trimming removed 5 bases at V and 2 bases at J, with 9 bases between. CDR3 length: 13 amino acids. The CDR3 nucleotides are TGTGCCAGCAGTGTCACAAGAAACTATGGCTACACCTTC. Translation: CASSVTRNYGYTF.

The chain carries TRBV6-5 and TRBJ1-2; TRBD1 aligns across 9 bases. The CDR3 runs 14 residues. Per germline, CDR1 MNHEY and CDR2 SVGAGI. The junction had 11 bases not matched to a gene; V was cut back by 5 bases and J by 10 bases. The CDR3 DNA sequence: TGTGCCAGCAGTCTGACTTCCGGGACAGGGTACTACACCTTC. Protein sequence: CASSLTSGTGYYTF.

This chain connects TRBV29-1 to TRBJ2-3, with D possibly being TRBD1 (6 bases). Between the trimmed V and J ends, which lost 5 bases and 5 bases, there was a span of 14 bases. This CDR3 is built from 13 residues. From germline, CDR1 is SQVTM and CDR2 ANQGSEA. The CDR3 nucleotides are TGCAGCGTTACCATGGGGGCAAGAGATACGCAGTATTTT. Translating it yields CSVTMGARDTQYF.

V and J are TRBV6-5 and TRBJ2-7; 11 bases match TRBD2. V dropped 6 bases and J dropped 2; count of bases not matched to a gene: 6. The CDR3 is made up of 15 amino acids. Looked up from germline, CDR1 is MNHEY and CDR2 is SVGAGI. The CDR3 loop is CASSLGTSGPYEQYF. The CDR3 region has the DNA TGTGCCAGCAGCCTCGGGACTAGCGGACCCTACGAGCAGTACTTC.

This clone occurred once. The chain carries TRBV6-5 and TRBJ2-3; TRBD2 aligns across 8 bases. The J segment lost 0 bases and the V segment lost 4 bases, leaving 6 bases of the junction unmatched. Looked up from germline, CDR1 is MNHEY and CDR2 is SVGAGI. The CDR3 covers 16 residues. The CDR3 coding sequence is TGTGCCAGCAGTTTTGGACTAGCCCAGAGCACAGATACGCAGTATTTT. The encoded protein is CASSFGLAQSTDTQYF.